The present T cell receptor beta chain was sequenced within a study of blood T cell repertoires in COVID-19. The CDR3 extends over 14 amino acids. Trimming at V came to 3 bases and at J to 5 bases, leaving 1 base not matched to a gene. In germline, CDR1 is KGHSH, CDR2 LQKENI. Per the study methods: Amplification with reference gene primers provided the estimates of nucleated cell counts. Generated by immunoSEQ multiplex PCR, the TCRdb table keeps only in-frame clones and is missing some. V, J and clone size are taken as reported in that table, and D and trimming were inferred from the DNA itself. Here the sample spans about 280,000 clones, roughly 90% being singletons. Participant ages covered about 18 to 90 years across 24 US areas. Participants were placed into cohorts based on the clinical history they reported.

The sequencing input was PBMCs or T cells enriched from blood (not recorded which). This sequence joins TRBV18 and TRBJ1-6; 7 bases match TRBD1. The receptor comes from a woman younger than 35 with acute COVID-19. DNA of the CDR3: TGTGCCAGCTCACCTGGACAGGATAATTCACCCCTCCACTTT. Protein sequence: CASSPGQDNSPLHF.